What follows describes a single TCR beta chain. The antigen is unknown. Profiled with immunoSEQ multiplex PCR; TCRdb holds only in-frame clones, not every one. The sample consists of around 160,000 clones, about 88% of them appearing once. As input for TCR beta libraries, around 2 micrograms of genomic DNA came from cryopreserved PBMCs. This specimen comes from a study of cytotoxic CD8 clonotypes in ibrutinib-treated CLL. Across the whole study: With a range of 6 to 36, the median treatment time before response samples were taken was more than nine months.

The V gene's germline CDR1 is SGHRS and CDR2 YFSETQ. V lost 4 bases to trimming and J lost 7 bases; unmatched junction nucleotides: 13. The CDR3 loop spans 17 amino acids. Whole-study findings and limits: At baseline, clonality was higher than in age-matched healthy donors and correlated with CD8+ counts. Higher clonality was seen at ibrutinib response and a return toward baseline at progression.

The sequenced sample was PBMCs, obtained at disease progression, from a patient treated with ibrutinib. V is TRBV5-1 and J is TRBJ2-1; 11 bases are a match to TRBD1. The sequence came from a human donor with chronic lymphocytic leukemia. CDR3 sequence (DNA): TGCGCCAGCAGCACCAGACTTATGGACAGGGGGCTGAATGAGCAGTTCTTC. This encodes CASSTRLMDRGLNEQFF.